Described below is a single TCR beta chain sequence and its context. Its cognate antigen is unknown. This entry is derived from a study of T cells in localized non-small cell lung cancer. Findings and limits, study-wide: Researchers found a median around 59 of the top 100 tumor clones in adjacent lung.

The germline V gene has CDR1 LNHDA and CDR2 SQIVND (reference sequence). This CDR3 contains 15 residues. Losses at the gene ends were 5 bases for V and 0 bases for J; bases not matched to a gene: 4. Sequenced by immunoSEQ multiplex PCR; TCRdb stores in-frame clones only, minus some. The sample includes 100,000 to 150,000 clones, about 89% of them seen just once. The TCR was taken from a female donor at least 60 years old with stage I lung adenocarcinoma. The chain couples TRBV19 to TRBJ2-1; 7 nucleotides line up with TRBD2. This sample comprised peripheral blood, obtained before any cancer treatment. The CDR3 protein is CASSLGGSSYNEQFF. The CDR3 DNA reads as TGTGCCAGTAGTCTGGGGGGGTCCTCCTACAATGAGCAGTTCTTC.